This TCR beta chain was sequenced during a study of blood T cell repertoires in COVID-19. Study at large: PBMCs, B-cell-depleted T cells, or T cells were the source of the cDNA or gDNA that made up the material.

The CDR3 consists of 11 residues. With V trimmed by 5 bases and J by 10 bases, 1 base remained unmatched. The authors' processing: By means of reference gene primer amplification, nucleated cell counts were estimated. The data were produced by immunoSEQ multiplex PCR, yet TCRdb's version contains in-frame clones alone and is incomplete. That table furnishes V, J and clone size, whereas the DNA furnished D and trimming. The table includes 210,000 or so clones, 70% to 90% detected once. This clone was picked up a small number of times. This receptor was identified in a man aged 25 to 40 with acute COVID-19. The V gene is TRBV12-3 or TRBV12-4, the J gene TRBJ1-1; 10 bases fit TRBD1. The material sequenced was PBMCs or T cells enriched from blood (not recorded which). CDR3 amino acids: CASSDRGPAFF. Here the CDR3 DNA reads TGTGCCAGCAGTGACAGGGGGCCAGCTTTCTTT.